The next 28 T cell receptor beta chains were all read from a single sample in a study of beta chain features in type 1 diabetes. Findings of the study overall: In every one of the four CD4+ subsets, TCRB CDR3s were moderately but significantly shorter in Type 1 diabetes patients.

Expressed TCRB transcripts were sequenced because the entire RNA isolate underwent reverse transcription. TCRdb keeps only in-frame clones here, not all; method: immunoSEQ multiplex PCR. The data show tens of thousands of clones, over 60% seen once. No antigens are known for them. Source material: Tregs from blood. The source is a woman between 18 and 29 years old with type 1 diabetes.

The chain is built from TRBV18 and TRBJ2-1, with D perhaps matching TRBD1 (6 bases). V gave up 3 bases and J gave up 4 bases, with 22 bases separating them. CDR3 length: 18 residues. Germline V gene data show CDR1 as KGHSH and CDR2 as LQKENI. CDR3 amino acids: CASSPPRGLGGEYNEQFF. The CDR3 DNA reads TGTGCCAGCTCACCTCCCCGGGGCTTAGGGGGAGAGTACAATGAGCAGTTCTTC.

This chain links TRBV4-3 with TRBJ2-5; D might be TRBD2 (6 bases). Trimming removed 0 bases from V and 4 bases from J, with 12 bases in between. This CDR3 has 15 residues. Germline CDR1 is LGHNA and CDR2 is YSLEER. The DNA for the CDR3 is TGCGCCAGCAGCCAAGATAAGTTCGGGGGAGAGACCCAGTACTTC. Its translation: CASSQDKFGGETQYF.

The J gene is TRBJ2-6, the V gene TRBV9; 11 bases match TRBD2. Losses at the gene ends were 0 bases for V and 0 bases for J; bases not matched to a gene: 2. Looked up from germline, CDR1 is SGDLS and CDR2 is YYNGEE. This CDR3 spans 18 amino acids. The CDR3 coding sequence is TGTGCCAGCAGCGTAGGACTAGCGGGAAACTCTGGGGCCAACGTCCTGACTTTC. Translating gives CASSVGLAGNSGANVLTF.

The chain combines TRBV4-3 with TRBJ2-2, with 7 bases matching TRBD2. Germline CDR1 LGHNA, CDR2 YSLEER. CDR3 length equals 14 residues. The V and J ends lost 6 bases and 4 bases, in that order; junction bases with no gene match: 5. CDR3 sequence: CASRGGSFTGELFF. In DNA form, the CDR3 reads TGCGCCAGCAGGGGCGGGAGTTTCACCGGGGAGCTGTTTTTT.

V and J are TRBV18 and TRBJ1-6; D is uncertain. Germline-derived CDR1 and CDR2 are KGHSH and LQKENI. This CDR3 contains 15 residues. V was trimmed by 2 bases and J by 8 bases, leaving 13 bases between them. In nucleotides, the CDR3 is TGTGCCAGCTCACCAGGAGAAGCGTTACATTCACCCCTCCACTTT. Translation: CASSPGEALHSPLHF.

This clone was observed a handful of times. This chain connects TRBV7-2 to TRBJ2-1, with 9 positions matching TRBD1. J lost 7 bases, V lost 6 bases, and 10 bases had no gene match. CDR3 length equals 15 residues. The germline V gene encodes CDR1 SGHTA and CDR2 FQGNSA. The CDR3 protein is CASSHPGQGHNEQFF. For the CDR3, the DNA is TGTGCCAGCAGTCATCCGGGACAGGGTCATAATGAGCAGTTCTTC.

In regard to this clone: At one end the junction does not follow the germline gene, possibly because of a read error. This rearrangement joins TRBV10-3 to TRBJ2-2; TRBD1 is a possible D gene (6 bases). This CDR3 is 14 amino acids long. The germline V gene encodes CDR1 ENHRY and CDR2 SYGVKD. The CDR3 DNA sequence: TGTGCCGTCAGCGCGGACAGGAACACCGGGGAGCTGTTTTTT. It translates to CAVSADRNTGELFF.

V gene TRBV29-1 combines with J gene TRBJ2-7; 7 bases line up with TRBD2. Trimming took 8 bases from V and 7 from J; bases not matched to a gene: 8. The germline V gene encodes CDR1 SQVTM and CDR2 ANQGSEA. The CDR3 has 11 residues. Here the CDR3 reads CSSGGSGEQYF. As DNA, the CDR3 is TGCAGCTCCGGGGGGTCGGGGGAGCAGTACTTC.

This chain connects TRBV27 to TRBJ2-6; 9 bases are a match to TRBD2. This CDR3 is built from 17 residues. The germline V gene has CDR1 MNHEY and CDR2 SMNVEV (reference sequence). The V and J ends lost 4 bases and 0 bases, in that order; junction bases with no gene match: 4. CDR3 region: CASSSLAGYSGANVLTF. In nucleotides, the CDR3 is TGTGCCAGCAGTTCCCTAGCGGGATACTCTGGGGCCAACGTCCTGACTTTC. Variable domain in full (rest from reference TRBV27 and TRBJ2-6): EAQVTQNPRYLITVTGKKLTVTCSQNMNHEYMSWYRQDPGLGLRQIYYSMNVEVTDKGDVPEGYKVSRKEKRNFPLILESPSPNQTSLYFCASSSLAGYSGANVLTFGAGSRLTVL.

J is TRBJ1-1 and V is TRBV18; D is possibly TRBD1 (5 bases). The ends were cut back, 6 bases at V and 3 bases at J, with 17 bases in the middle. This CDR3 contains 15 residues. Per the germline V gene, CDR1 is KGHSH and CDR2 is LQKENI. In DNA, the CDR3 is TGTGCCAGCTCCCCCCCTCGGGGGAGGTACACTGAAGCTTTCTTT. Protein: CASSPPRGRYTEAFF.

J is TRBJ2-1 and V is TRBV23-1, with 7 bases identical to TRBD1. TRBV23-1 is an open reading frame whose function is uncertain. The CDR3 has 16 amino acids. The CDR3 DNA reads TGCGTCGTAGCACTGGTCCTCCCGGACAGGTGCAATGAGCAGTTCTTC. Its protein product is CVVALVLPDRCNEQFF.

The table lists this clone with a few counts. This rearrangement joins TRBV4-3 to TRBJ1-2; TRBD1 might be the D (5 bases). Germline V gene lookup returns CDR1 LGHNA and CDR2 YSLEER. V was cut by 0 bases and J by 5 bases, with 19 bases left in between. The CDR3 is 17 residues long. As DNA, the CDR3 is TGCGCCAGCAGCCAAGATCCGGGGGTCGAAGGGGAATATGGCTACACCTTC. Translating gives CASSQDPGVEGEYGYTF.

This clone was counted only a few times. This sequence joins TRBV30 and TRBJ2-1, with 11 bases lining up with TRBD2. After removal of 3 bases from V and 9 bases from J, the junction contained 7 bases not matched to a gene. Germline CDR1 reads GTSNPN; CDR2 reads SVGIG (reference sequence). The CDR3 consists of 14 residues. The CDR3 coding sequence is TGTGCCTGGAGATTTAGCGGGAGGGCCACTGAGCAGTTCTTC. It encodes CAWRFSGRATEQFF.

The chain carries TRBV7-2 and TRBJ2-7; 7 bases map to TRBD2. CDR1 and CDR2 from the germline V gene are SGHTA and FQGNSA. Trimming at V came to 1 base and at J to 1 base, leaving 1 base not matched to a gene. The CDR3 totals 14 residues. The DNA of the CDR3 is TGTGCCAGCAGCTTAGGGACTAGTTCCTACGAGCAGTACTTC. This encodes CASSLGTSSYEQYF.

The rearrangement uses TRBV9 and TRBJ1-1; the D gene is possibly TRBD1 (6 bases). Germline V lookup: CDR1 SGDLS, CDR2 YYNGEE. Trimming pared 0 bases from V and 0 bases from J, leaving 15 bases between. CDR3 length: 17 residues. CDR3 amino acids: CASSVVSNQGLNTEAFF. CDR3 nucleotides: TGTGCCAGCAGCGTAGTTTCTAACCAGGGGCTGAACACTGAAGCTTTCTTT.

The rearrangement uses TRBV7-2 and TRBJ2-2; TRBD1 matches at 8 bases. CDR3 length equals 15 residues. In germline, CDR1 is SGHTA, CDR2 FQGNSA. V was clipped by 2 bases and J by 8 bases; unmatched bases: 7. CDR3 sequence: CASSLNQGARGELFF. As DNA, the CDR3 is TGTGCCAGCAGCTTAAATCAGGGGGCGCGTGGGGAGCTGTTTTTT.

The chain joins TRBV13 to TRBJ2-7; D remains ambiguous. The CDR3 totals 13 residues. The V gene lost 0 bases and the J gene lost 7 bases, with 10 bases spanning the gap. CDR1 and CDR2 (germline): PRHDT, FYEKMQ (reference sequence). For the CDR3, the DNA is TGTGCCAGCAGCTTAGGTCCCCTGAGGGAGCAGTACTTC. Amino acids: CASSLGPLREQYF.

The V and J genes are TRBV10-3 and TRBJ1-4; a weak D match, TRBD1 (6 bases). In germline, CDR1 is ENHRY, CDR2 SYGVKD. V was cut by 10 bases and J by 4 bases, with 19 bases left in between. This CDR3 spans 15 amino acids. The DNA for the CDR3 is TGTGCCACCACCTACAGCAGGGGCATTAATGAAAAACTGTTTTTT. This codes for CATTYSRGINEKLFF.

This chain connects TRBV25-1 to TRBJ2-5; tentative D call: TRBD1 (5 bases). The CDR3 loop spans 11 amino acids. Between the trimmed V and J ends, which lost 4 bases and 5 bases, there was a span of 5 bases. Germline V gene data show CDR1 as MGHDK and CDR2 as SYGVNS. As DNA, the CDR3 is TGTGCCAGCAGTGCAGGGGAGACCCAGTACTTC. Translation gives CASSAGETQYF.

The sample holds a few counts of this clone. The chain has TRBV18 and TRBJ2-7; D possibly corresponds to TRBD1 (6 bases). This CDR3 is 15 amino acids long. Trimming stripped 0 bases from V and 0 bases from J, with 9 bases between. CDR1 KGHSH and CDR2 LQKENI come from the germline V gene. The CDR3 bases are TGTGCCAGCTCACCACCGGGGGCAGGCTCCTACGAGCAGTACTTC. It is translated as CASSPPGAGSYEQYF.

There are a few counts of this clone. The chain recombines TRBV2 with TRBJ2-7; a weak D match, TRBD1 (5 bases). The V end was cut by 7 bases, the J end by 2 bases, with 21 bases between. Germline V gene sequence: CDR1 SNHLY, CDR2 FYNNEI. This CDR3 has 16 amino acids. CDR3 loop: CASTGWGRRATYEQYF. The CDR3 DNA reads TGTGCCAGCACCGGTTGGGGCCGCAGGGCAACCTACGAGCAGTACTTC.

This rearrangement joins TRBV7-9 to TRBJ2-6, with 8 bases aligning to TRBD1. There are 19 residues in the CDR3. CDR1 and CDR2 (germline): SEHNR, FQNEAQ (reference sequence). V shed 5 bases and J 7 bases; nucleotides not matched to a gene: 19. The CDR3 DNA reads as TGTGCCAGCAGCCCTAGGACAGGGAAGGTCCATCTGGGAGCCAACGTCCTGACTTTC. Its translation is CASSPRTGKVHLGANVLTF. Using reference TRBV7-9 and TRBJ2-6 for the parts outside the CDR3, the full variable domain is DTGVSQNPRHKITKRGQNVTFRCDPISEHNRLYWYRQTLGQGPEFLTYFQNEAQLEKSRLLSDRFSAERPKGSFSTLEIQRTEQGDSAMYLCASSPRTGKVHLGANVLTFGAGSRLTVL.

This chain connects TRBV5-1 to TRBJ2-1; D not resolved. The CDR3 consists of 11 residues. Trimming took 6 bases from V and 6 from J, leaving 7 bases between them. Germline CDR1 is SGHRS and CDR2 is YFSETQ. CDR3 DNA sequence: TGCGCCAGCAAATTATCCAATGAGCAGTTCTTC. This codes for CASKLSNEQFF.

The chain combines TRBV5-6 with TRBJ2-1, with D possibly matching TRBD1 (7 bases). The CDR3 totals 13 residues. CDR1 is SGHDT and CDR2 is YYEEEE in the germline V gene. V was cut by 4 bases and J by 14 bases, with 19 bases left in between. The CDR3 region has the DNA TGTGCCAGCAGCGACGCTTGGGCAGGGGGGAAGTTCTTC. Translation: CASSDAWAGGKFF.

V is TRBV6-1 and J is TRBJ1-2; TRBD1 might be the D (6 bases). From germline, CDR1 is MNHNS and CDR2 SASEGT. Deletions cut 3 bases from V and 6 bases from J, with 23 bases between. This CDR3 is built from 17 residues. CDR3 DNA: TGTGCCAGCAGTGAGGGGGCCCACGCACAGGGAAGGGATGGCTACACCTTC. This gives the protein CASSEGAHAQGRDGYTF.

J is TRBJ2-7 and V is TRBV7-2; D is possibly TRBD1 (6 bases). CDR1 and CDR2 (germline): SGHTA, FQGNSA. This CDR3 spans 16 amino acids. V lost 0 bases, J lost 1 base, and 13 bases lay in between. CDR3 DNA sequence: TGTGCCAGCAGCTTAGCTTACCAGGGGCCTTCCTACGAGCAGTACTTC. Amino acid sequence: CASSLAYQGPSYEQYF.

V gene TRBV5-1 combines with J gene TRBJ2-5; 10 bases are a match to TRBD2. The germline CDR1 and CDR2 sequences are SGHRS and YFSETQ. The length of the CDR3 is 17 residues. V was clipped by 2 bases and J by 4 bases; unmatched bases: 11. The CDR3 loop is CASSFSGGTPIGETQYF. The CDR3 DNA reads as TGCGCCAGCAGCTTTAGCGGGGGGACGCCAATTGGAGAGACCCAGTACTTC.

This rearrangement joins TRBV7-3 to TRBJ2-7, with TRBD1 identical over 10 bases. The CDR3 runs to 15 residues. V was clipped by 5 bases and J by 3 bases; unmatched bases: 7. CDR1 and CDR2 (germline): SGHTA, FQGTGA. The CDR3 sequence is CASSPGQGVGYEQYF. The CDR3 nucleotides read TGTGCCAGCAGCCCTGGACAGGGGGTTGGCTACGAGCAGTACTTC.